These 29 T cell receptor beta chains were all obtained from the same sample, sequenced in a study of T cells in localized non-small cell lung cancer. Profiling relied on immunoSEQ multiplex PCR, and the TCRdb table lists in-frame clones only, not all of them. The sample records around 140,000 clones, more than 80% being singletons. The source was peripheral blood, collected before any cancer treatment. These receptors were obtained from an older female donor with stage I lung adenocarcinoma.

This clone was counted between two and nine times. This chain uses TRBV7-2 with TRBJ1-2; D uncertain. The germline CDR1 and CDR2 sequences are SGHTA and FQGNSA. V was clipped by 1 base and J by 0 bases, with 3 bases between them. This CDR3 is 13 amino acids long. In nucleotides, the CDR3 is TGTGCCAGCAGCTTAGACACTAACTATGGCTACACCTTC. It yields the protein CASSLDTNYGYTF.

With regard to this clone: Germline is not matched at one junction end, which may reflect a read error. As DNA, the CDR3 is TGCAGCGCTGAAAGTGGACGGACGGGTGCCTACACCTTC. Its translation: CSAESGRTGAYTF. The chain employs TRBV29-1 and TRBJ1-2; D not resolved. There are 13 residues in the CDR3. Germline V gene data show CDR1 as SQVTM and CDR2 as ANQGSEA. Combining the CDR3 with reference TRBV29-1 and TRBJ1-2 gives the whole variable domain SAVISQKPSRDICQRGTSLTIQCQVDSQVTMMFWYRQQPGQSLTLIATANQGSEATYESGFVIDKFPISRPNLTFSTLTVSNMSPEDSSIYLCSAESGRTGAYTFGSGTRLTVV.

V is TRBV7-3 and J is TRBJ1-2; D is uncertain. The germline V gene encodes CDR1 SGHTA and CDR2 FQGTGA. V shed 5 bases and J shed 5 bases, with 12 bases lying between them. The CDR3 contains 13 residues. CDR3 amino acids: CASSPAPGYGYTF. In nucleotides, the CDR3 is TGTGCCAGCAGCCCTGCCCCCGGATATGGCTACACCTTC.

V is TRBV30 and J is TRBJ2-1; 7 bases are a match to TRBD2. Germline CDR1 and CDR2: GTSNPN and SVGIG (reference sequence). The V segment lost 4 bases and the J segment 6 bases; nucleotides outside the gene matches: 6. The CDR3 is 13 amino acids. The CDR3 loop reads CAWTSGGGNEQFF. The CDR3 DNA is TGTGCCTGGACTTCTGGGGGGGGCAATGAGCAGTTCTTC.

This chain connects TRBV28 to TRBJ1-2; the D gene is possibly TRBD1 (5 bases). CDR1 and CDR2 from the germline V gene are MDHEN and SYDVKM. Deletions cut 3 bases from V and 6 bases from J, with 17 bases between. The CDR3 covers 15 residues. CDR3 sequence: CASSFFAGTADGYTF. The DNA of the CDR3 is TGTGCCAGCAGTTTTTTCGCCGGGACCGCGGATGGCTACACCTTC.

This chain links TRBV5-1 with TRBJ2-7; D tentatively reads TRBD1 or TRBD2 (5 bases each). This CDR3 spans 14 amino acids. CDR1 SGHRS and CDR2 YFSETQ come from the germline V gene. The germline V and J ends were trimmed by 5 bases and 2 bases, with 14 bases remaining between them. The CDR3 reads CASSQRPGPYEQYF. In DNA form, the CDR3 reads TGCGCCAGCAGTCAAAGGCCGGGGCCCTACGAGCAGTACTTC.

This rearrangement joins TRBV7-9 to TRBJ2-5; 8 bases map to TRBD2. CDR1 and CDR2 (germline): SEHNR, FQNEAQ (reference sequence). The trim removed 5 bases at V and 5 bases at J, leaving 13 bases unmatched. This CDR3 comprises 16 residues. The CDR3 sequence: CASSPDRAGVDETQYF. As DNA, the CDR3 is TGTGCCAGCAGCCCAGATCGAGCGGGAGTCGATGAGACCCAGTACTTC.

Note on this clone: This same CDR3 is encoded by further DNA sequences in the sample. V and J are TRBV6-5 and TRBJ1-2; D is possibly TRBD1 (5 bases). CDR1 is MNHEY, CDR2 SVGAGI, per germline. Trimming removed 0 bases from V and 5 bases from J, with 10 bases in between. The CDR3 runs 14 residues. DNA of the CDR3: TGTGCCAGCAGTTACTCAGCAGGGCTGTATGGCTACACCTTC. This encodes CASSYSAGLYGYTF.

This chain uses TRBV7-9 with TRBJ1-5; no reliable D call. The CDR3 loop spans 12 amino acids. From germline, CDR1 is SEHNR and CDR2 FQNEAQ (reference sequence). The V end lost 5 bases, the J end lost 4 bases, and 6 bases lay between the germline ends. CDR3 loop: CASSLTNQPQHF. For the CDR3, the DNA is TGTGCCAGCAGCCTAACAAATCAGCCCCAGCATTTT.

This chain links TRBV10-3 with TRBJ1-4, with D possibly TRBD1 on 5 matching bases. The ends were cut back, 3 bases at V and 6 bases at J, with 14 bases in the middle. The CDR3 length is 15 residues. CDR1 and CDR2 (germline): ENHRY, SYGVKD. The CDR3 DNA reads TGTGCCATCAGTGATATGGCAGGGAGTGATGAAAAACTGTTTTTT. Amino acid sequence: CAISDMAGSDEKLFF.

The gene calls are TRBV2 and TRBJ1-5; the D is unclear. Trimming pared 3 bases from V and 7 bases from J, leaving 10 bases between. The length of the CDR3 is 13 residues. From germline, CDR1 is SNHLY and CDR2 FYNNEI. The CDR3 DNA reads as TGTGCCAGCAGTGATTATGGGTTACAGCCCCAGCATTTT. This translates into CASSDYGLQPQHF. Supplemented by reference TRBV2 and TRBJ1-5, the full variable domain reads EPEVTQTPSHQVTQMGQEVILRCVPISNHLYFYWYRQILGQKVEFLVSFYNNEISEKSEIFDDQFSVERPDGSNFTLKIRSTKLEDSAMYFCASSDYGLQPQHFGDGTRLSIL.

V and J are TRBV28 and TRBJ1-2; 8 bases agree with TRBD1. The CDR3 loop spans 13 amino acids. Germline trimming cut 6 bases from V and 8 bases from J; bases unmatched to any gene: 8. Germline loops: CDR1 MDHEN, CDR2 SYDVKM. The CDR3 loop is CASRSQGAGGYTF. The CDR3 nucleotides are TGTGCCAGCAGGAGCCAGGGGGCTGGGGGCTACACCTTC.

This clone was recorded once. The CDR3 protein is CASSLAGGSYNEQFF. CDR3 nucleotides: TGCGCCAGCAGCCTCGCCGGAGGCAGTTACAATGAGCAGTTCTTC. The rearrangement uses TRBV4-1 and TRBJ2-1; a weak D match, TRBD2 (5 bases). V lost 4 bases to trimming and J lost 4 bases, with 14 bases between them. The germline V gene has CDR1 MGHRA and CDR2 YSYEKL. This CDR3 has 15 amino acids.

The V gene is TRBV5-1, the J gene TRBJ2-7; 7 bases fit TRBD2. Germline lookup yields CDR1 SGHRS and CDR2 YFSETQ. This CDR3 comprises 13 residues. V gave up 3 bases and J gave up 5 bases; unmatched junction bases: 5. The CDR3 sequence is CASSSGTMHEQYF. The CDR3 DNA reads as TGCGCCAGCAGCTCCGGGACTATGCACGAGCAGTACTTC.

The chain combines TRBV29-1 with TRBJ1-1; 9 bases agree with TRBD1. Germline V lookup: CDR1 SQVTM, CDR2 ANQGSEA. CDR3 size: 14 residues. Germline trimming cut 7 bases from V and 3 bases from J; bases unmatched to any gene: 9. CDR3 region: CSANTRQGDTEAFF. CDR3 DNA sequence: TGCAGCGCCAACACCCGACAGGGGGACACTGAAGCTTTCTTT. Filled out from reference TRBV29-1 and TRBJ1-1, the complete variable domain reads SAVISQKPSRDICQRGTSLTIQCQVDSQVTMMFWYRQQPGQSLTLIATANQGSEATYESGFVIDKFPISRPNLTFSTLTVSNMSPEDSSIYLCSANTRQGDTEAFFGQGTRLTVV.

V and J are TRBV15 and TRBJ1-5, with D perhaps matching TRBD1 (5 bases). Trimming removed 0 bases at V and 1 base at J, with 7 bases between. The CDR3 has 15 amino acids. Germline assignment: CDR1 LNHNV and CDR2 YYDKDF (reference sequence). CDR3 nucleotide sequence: TGTGCCACCAGCAGAGAGGGGACCAGCAATCAGCCCCAGCATTTT. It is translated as CATSREGTSNQPQHF.

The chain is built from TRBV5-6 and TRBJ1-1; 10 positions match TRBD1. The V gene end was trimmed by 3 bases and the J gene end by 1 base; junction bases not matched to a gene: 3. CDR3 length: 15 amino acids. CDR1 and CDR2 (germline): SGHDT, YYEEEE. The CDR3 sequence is CASSWGQGTNTEAFF. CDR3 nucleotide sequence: TGTGCCAGCAGCTGGGGACAGGGGACGAACACTGAAGCTTTCTTT.

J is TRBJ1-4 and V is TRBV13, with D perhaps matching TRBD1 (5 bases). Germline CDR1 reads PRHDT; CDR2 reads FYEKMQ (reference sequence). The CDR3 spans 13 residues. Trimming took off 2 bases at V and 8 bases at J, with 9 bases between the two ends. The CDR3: CASSLQGGEKLFF. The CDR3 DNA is TGTGCCAGCAGCTTACAGGGAGGCGAAAAACTGTTTTTT.

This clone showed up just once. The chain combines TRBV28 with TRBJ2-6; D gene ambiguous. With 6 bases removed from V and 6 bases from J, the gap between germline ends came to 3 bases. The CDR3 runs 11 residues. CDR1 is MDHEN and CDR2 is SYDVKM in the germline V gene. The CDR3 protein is CASSLANVLTF. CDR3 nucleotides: TGTGCCAGCAGCCTGGCCAACGTCCTGACTTTC.

The CDR3 bases are TGTGCCAGCAGTTTACGGGGCACAGATACGCAGTATTTT. This codes for CASSLRGTDTQYF. The V gene is TRBV28, the J gene TRBJ2-3; D is undetermined. V was shortened by 2 bases and J by 1 base, with 4 bases between the two germline ends. CDR1 is MDHEN, CDR2 SYDVKM, per germline. This CDR3 contains 13 residues. Supplemented by reference TRBV28 and TRBJ2-3, the full variable domain reads DVKVTQSSRYLVKRTGEKVFLECVQDMDHENMFWYRQDPGLGLRLIYFSYDVKMKEKGDIPEGYSVSREKKERFSLILESASTNQTSMYLCASSLRGTDTQYFGPGTRLTVL.

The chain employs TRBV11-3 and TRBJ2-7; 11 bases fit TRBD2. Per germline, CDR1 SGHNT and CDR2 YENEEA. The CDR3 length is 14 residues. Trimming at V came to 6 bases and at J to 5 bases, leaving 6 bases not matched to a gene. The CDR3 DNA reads TGTGCCAGCAGTCAAACTAGCGGGAGTAACGAGCAGTACTTC. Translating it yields CASSQTSGSNEQYF.

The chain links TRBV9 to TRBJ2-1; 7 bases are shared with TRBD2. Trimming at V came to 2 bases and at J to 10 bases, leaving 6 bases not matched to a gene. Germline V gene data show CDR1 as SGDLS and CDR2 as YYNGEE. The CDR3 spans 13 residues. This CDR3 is CASSVSGVREQFF. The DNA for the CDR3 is TGTGCCAGCAGCGTCAGCGGGGTAAGGGAGCAGTTCTTC.

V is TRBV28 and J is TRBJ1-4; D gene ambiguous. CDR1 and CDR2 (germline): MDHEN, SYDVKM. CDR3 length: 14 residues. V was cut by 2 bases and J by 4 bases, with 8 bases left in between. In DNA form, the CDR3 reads TGTGCCAGCAGTTTAACCGGGGATAATGAAAAACTGTTTTTT. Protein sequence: CASSLTGDNEKLFF.

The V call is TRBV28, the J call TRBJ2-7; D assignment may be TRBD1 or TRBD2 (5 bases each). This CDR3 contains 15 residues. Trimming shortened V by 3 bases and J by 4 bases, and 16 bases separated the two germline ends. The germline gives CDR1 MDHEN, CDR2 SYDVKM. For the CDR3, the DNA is TGTGCCAGCAGTTTTGCCAGGGAGATTCGATACGAGCAGTACTTC. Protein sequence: CASSFAREIRYEQYF.

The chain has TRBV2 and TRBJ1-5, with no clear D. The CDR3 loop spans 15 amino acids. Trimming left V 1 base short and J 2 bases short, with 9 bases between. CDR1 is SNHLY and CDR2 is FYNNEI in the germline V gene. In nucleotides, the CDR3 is TGTGCCAGCAGTGAAGGGGTTATGGGCAATCAGCCCCAGCATTTT. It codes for CASSEGVMGNQPQHF.

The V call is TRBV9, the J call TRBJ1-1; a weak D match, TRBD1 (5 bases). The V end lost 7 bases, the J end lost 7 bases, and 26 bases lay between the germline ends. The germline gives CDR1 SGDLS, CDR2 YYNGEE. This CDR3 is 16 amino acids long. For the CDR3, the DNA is TGTGCCAGCGGGAGGCGGGAGGTCCTGAACGGGGGTGAAGCTTTCTTT. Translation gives CASGRREVLNGGEAFF.

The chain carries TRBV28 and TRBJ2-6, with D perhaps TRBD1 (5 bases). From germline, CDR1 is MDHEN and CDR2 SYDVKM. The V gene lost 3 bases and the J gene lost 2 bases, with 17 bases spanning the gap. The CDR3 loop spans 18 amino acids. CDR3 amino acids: CASSFPPGRSPGANVLTF. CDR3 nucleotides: TGTGCCAGCAGTTTCCCCCCAGGGCGTAGTCCTGGGGCCAACGTCCTGACTTTC.

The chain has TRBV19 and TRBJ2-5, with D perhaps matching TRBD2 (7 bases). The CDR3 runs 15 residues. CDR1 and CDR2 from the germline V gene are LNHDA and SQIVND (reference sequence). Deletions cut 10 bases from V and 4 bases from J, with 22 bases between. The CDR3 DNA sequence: TGTGCCACCTCGCGGGGGCTAGCAGTATCAGAGACCCAGTACTTC. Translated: CATSRGLAVSETQYF.

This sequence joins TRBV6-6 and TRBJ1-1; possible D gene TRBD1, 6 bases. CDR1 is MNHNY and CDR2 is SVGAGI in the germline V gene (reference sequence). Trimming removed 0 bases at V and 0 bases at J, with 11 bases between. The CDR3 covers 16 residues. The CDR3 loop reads CASSYSRDTMNTEAFF. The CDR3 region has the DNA TGTGCCAGCAGTTACTCCCGGGACACCATGAACACTGAAGCTTTCTTT.